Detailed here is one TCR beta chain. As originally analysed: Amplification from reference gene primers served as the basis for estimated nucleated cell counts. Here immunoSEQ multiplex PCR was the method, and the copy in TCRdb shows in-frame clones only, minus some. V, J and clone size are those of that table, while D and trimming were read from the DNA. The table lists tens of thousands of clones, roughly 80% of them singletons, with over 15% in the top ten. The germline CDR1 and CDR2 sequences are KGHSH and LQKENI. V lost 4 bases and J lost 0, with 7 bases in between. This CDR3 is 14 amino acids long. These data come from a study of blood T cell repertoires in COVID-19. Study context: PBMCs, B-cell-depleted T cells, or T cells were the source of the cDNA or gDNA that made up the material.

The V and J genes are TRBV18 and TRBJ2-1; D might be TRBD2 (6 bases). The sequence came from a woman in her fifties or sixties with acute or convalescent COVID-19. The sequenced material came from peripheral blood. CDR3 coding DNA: TGTGCCAGCTCACGGGGGGACTCCTACAATGAGCAGTTCTTC. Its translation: CASSRGDSYNEQFF.